The T cell receptor (beta chain) under discussion was sequenced for a study of cytomegalovirus exposure and HLA in healthy donors. It was with 60 Vbeta and 13 Jbeta primers that the PCR ran. Per the original data handling: Approximately 80 million unique TCR beta chains, some 10 million of them shared, were counted by a later analysis. This table comes from immunoSEQ multiplex PCR, and its TCRdb copy is limited to in-frame clones, with some not included. The D gene and trimming were derived from the DNA, and the V and J assignments and clone size from that table. Here the sample spans 70,000 to 95,000 clones, about two thirds being singletons. The receptor comes from a woman in her twenties or thirties in good health and CMV-seropositive. Sequencing was carried out using PBMCs.

The DNA for the CDR3 is TGTGCCAGCAGTGAGGTACAGGGATTTTCACCCCTCCACTTT. It codes for CASSEVQGFSPLHF. The chain uses TRBV2 and TRBJ1-6, with D possibly TRBD1 on 6 matching bases. Trimming pared 3 bases from V and 9 bases from J, leaving 12 bases between. Germline loops: CDR1 SNHLY, CDR2 FYNNEI. The CDR3 consists of 14 residues.